This T cell receptor (beta chain) was obtained from a study of blood T cell repertoires in COVID-19. The wider study: T cells, B-cell-depleted T cells, or PBMCs supplied cDNA or gDNA.

Researchers sorted participants into cohorts using their self-reported clinical history. Recovery meant two consecutive negative NP/OP PCR tests, professional clearance, or resolved symptoms. Original processing notes: The authors estimated nucleated cell counts from reference gene primer amplification. Repertoires were generated with immunoSEQ multiplex PCR, while TCRdb's copy carries only in-frame clones and drops some. V and J calls and clone size follow that table, whereas D and trimming were derived from the DNA. The table includes about 320,000 clones, around 86% detected once. This CDR3 contains 20 residues. Germline V gene data show CDR1 as LNHDA and CDR2 as SQIVND (reference sequence). V lost 3 bases to trimming and J lost 4 bases, with 25 bases between them.

Sequencing was performed on PBMCs or T cells enriched from blood (not recorded which). The TCR sequence derives from a man in his 60s who had recovered from COVID-19. This sequence joins TRBV19 and TRBJ2-6, with a tentative D call TRBD2 (5 bases). The CDR3 nucleotides read TGTGCCAGTAGTATTACCCCCGCTAGCAGCCGTCTGGGAGGGGCCAACGTCCTGACTTTC. Protein: CASSITPASSRLGGANVLTF.